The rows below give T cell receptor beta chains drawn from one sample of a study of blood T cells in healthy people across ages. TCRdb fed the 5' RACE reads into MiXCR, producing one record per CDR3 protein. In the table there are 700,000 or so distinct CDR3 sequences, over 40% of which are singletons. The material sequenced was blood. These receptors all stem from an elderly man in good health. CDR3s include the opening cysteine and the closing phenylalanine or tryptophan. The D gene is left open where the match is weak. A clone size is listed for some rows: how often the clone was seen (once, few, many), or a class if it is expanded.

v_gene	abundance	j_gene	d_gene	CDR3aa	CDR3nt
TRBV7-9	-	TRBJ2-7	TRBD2	CASSPRTSGSPYNEQYF	TGTGCCAGCAGCCCCAGGACTAGCGGGAGTCCTTATAATGAGCAGTACTTC
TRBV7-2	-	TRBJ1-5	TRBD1	CASSKSDRNQPQHF	TGTGCCAGCAGCAAATCGGACAGGAATCAGCCCCAGCATTTT
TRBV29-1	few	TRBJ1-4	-	CSVEVGPREKLFF	TGCAGCGTTGAAGTCGGCCCCAGGGAAAAACTGTTTTTT
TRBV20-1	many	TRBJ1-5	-	CSAQGTEFNQPQHF	TGCAGTGCTCAGGGGACGGAGTTTAATCAGCCCCAGCATTTT
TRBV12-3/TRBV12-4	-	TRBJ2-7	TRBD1	CASGWTGRYEQYF	TGTGCCAGCGGTTGGACAGGGAGGTACGAGCAGTACTTC
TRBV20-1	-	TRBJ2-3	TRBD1	CSARAGTGADTQYF	TGCAGTGCTAGGGCGGGGACAGGGGCAGATACGCAGTATTTT
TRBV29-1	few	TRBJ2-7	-	CSVARKRTYNEQYF	TGCAGCGTTGCTCGGAAACGAACCTACAATGAGCAGTACTTC
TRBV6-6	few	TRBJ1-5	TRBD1	CASRGREQGDQPQHF	TGTGCCAGCCGAGGTAGGGAGCAGGGGGATCAGCCCCAGCATTTT
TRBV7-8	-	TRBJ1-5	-	CASSAGFNQPQHF	TGTGCCAGCAGCGCAGGGTTCAATCAGCCCCAGCATTTT
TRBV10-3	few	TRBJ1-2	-	CAISATTVYGYTF	TGTGCCATCAGTGCTACGACAGTCTATGGCTACACCTTC
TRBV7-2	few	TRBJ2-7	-	CASSLERFAYEQYF	TGTGCCAGCAGCTTAGAGAGGTTTGCATACGAGCAGTACTTC
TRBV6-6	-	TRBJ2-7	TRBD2	CASSYPSGNNEQYF	TGTGCCAGCAGTTATCCTAGCGGGAACAACGAGCAGTACTTC
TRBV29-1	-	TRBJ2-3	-	CSVEASTVDTQYF	TGCAGCGTTGAAGCTTCGACTGTAGATACGCAGTATTTT
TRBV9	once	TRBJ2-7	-	CASSPQDSHEEYF	TGTGCCAGCAGCCCCCAGGACAGCCATGAGGAGTACTTC
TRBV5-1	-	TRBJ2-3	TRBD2	CASSSLAGGPRDTQYF	TGCGCCAGCAGCTCGCTAGCGGGAGGGCCGAGGGATACGCAGTATTTT
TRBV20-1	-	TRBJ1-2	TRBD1	CSAQGDRLTYGYTF	TGCAGTGCTCAAGGGGACAGGTTAACCTATGGCTACACCTTC
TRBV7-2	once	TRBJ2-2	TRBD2	CASSETSGYTGELFF	TGTGCCAGCAGCGAGACTAGCGGTTACACCGGGGAGCTGTTTTTT
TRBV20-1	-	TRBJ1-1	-	CSALQESFMNTEAFF	TGCAGTGCTCTACAGGAATCCTTCATGAACACTGAAGCTTTCTTT
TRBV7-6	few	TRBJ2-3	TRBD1	CASSTRQGAGDTQYF	TGTGCCAGCAGCACAAGACAGGGGGCGGGAGATACGCAGTATTTT
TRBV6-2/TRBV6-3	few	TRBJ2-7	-	CASSYAVRVHEQYF	TGTGCCAGCAGTTACGCAGTCAGGGTGCACGAGCAGTACTTC
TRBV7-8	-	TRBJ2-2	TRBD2	CASSSYSAGGPGELFF	TGTGCCAGCAGCTCCTATAGTGCGGGAGGGCCCGGGGAGCTGTTTTTT
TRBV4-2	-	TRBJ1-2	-	CASSQEGRGLYGYTF	TGTGCCAGCAGCCAAGAGGGCAGGGGACTTTATGGCTACACCTTC
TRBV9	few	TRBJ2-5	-	CASSATRAQETQYF	TGTGCCAGCAGCGCCACTAGAGCACAAGAGACCCAGTACTTC
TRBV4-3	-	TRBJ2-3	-	CASTHTPSTDTQYF	TGCGCCAGCACACACACCCCTAGCACAGATACGCAGTATTTT
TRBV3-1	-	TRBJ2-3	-	CASSLSLESTDTQYF	TGTGCCAGCAGCCTCTCCCTAGAGAGCACAGATACGCAGTATTTT
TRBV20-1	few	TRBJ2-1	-	CSGGGGSYNEQFF	TGCAGTGGGGGTGGGGGATCCTACAATGAGCAGTTCTTC
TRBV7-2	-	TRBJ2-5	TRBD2	CASSLDSRSGSRETQYF	TGTGCCAGCAGCTTAGATAGCCGTAGCGGGAGTAGAGAGACCCAGTACTTC
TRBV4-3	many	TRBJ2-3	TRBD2	CASSQSSGLAGPDTQYF	TGCGCCAGCAGCCAATCCTCCGGACTAGCGGGTCCAGATACGCAGTATTTT
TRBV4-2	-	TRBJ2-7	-	CASSQPQGSAPSYEQYF	TGTGCCAGCAGCCAACCCCAGGGGAGCGCTCCCTCCTACGAGCAGTACTTC
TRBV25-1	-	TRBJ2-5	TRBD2	CASNTGGGKTQYF	TGTGCCAGCAACACGGGAGGGGGAAAGACCCAGTACTTC
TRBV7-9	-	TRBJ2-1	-	CAGSSLLGQPPNNEQFF	TGTGCCGGCAGCTCCCTCCTCGGACAGCCACCTAACAATGAGCAGTTCTTC
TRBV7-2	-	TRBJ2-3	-	CASSVRGTTDTQYF	TGTGCCAGCAGCGTACGCGGGACCACAGATACGCAGTATTTT
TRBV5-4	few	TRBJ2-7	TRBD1	CASRLEQGLPYEQYF	TGTGCCAGCAGGCTAGAACAGGGGCTTCCCTACGAGCAGTACTTC
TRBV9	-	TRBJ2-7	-	CASSVAGESYEQYF	TGTGCCAGCAGCGTGGCTGGGGAGTCCTACGAGCAGTACTTC
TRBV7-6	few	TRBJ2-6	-	CASRATGDYSGANVLTF	TGTGCCAGCAGGGCGACAGGGGACTACTCTGGGGCCAACGTCCTGACTTTC
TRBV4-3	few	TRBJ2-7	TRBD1	CASSQERAGGFIYEQYF	TGCGCCAGCAGCCAAGAAAGGGCAGGGGGCTTTATCTACGAGCAGTACTTC
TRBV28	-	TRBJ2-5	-	CASSPFHPQETQYF	TGTGCCAGCAGTCCCTTTCACCCCCAAGAGACCCAGTACTTC
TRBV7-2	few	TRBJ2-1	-	CASSTYGNEQFF	TGTGCCAGCAGCACATACGGCAATGAGCAGTTCTTC